The 26 T cell receptor beta chains listed next were all sequenced from one sample in a study of cytomegalovirus exposure and HLA in healthy donors. PCR employed 60 Vbeta and 13 Jbeta primers. Only in-frame clones appear in the TCRdb table, and some are missing; sequencing was by immunoSEQ multiplex PCR. The sample consists of about 160,000 clones, around nine tenths of them appearing once. The sample taken for sequencing was PBMCs. These receptors were collected from a young woman in good health and CMV-seronegative.

The chain uses TRBV9 and TRBJ2-1, with D possibly TRBD1 on 5 matching bases. V lost 3 bases to trimming and J lost 0 bases, with 16 bases between them. Germline V gene sequence: CDR1 SGDLS, CDR2 YYNGEE. CDR3 size: 17 residues. The CDR3 DNA follows: TGTGCCAGCAGCGCAGAAGGGGCCATGAGCTCCTACAATGAGCAGTTCTTC. Translating it yields CASSAEGAMSSYNEQFF.

The CDR3 is CASITGGAQETQYF. CDR3 nucleotides: TGTGCCAGCATCACTGGAGGGGCCCAAGAGACCCAGTACTTC. This chain uses TRBV6-6 with TRBJ2-5; the D gene is possibly TRBD2 (6 bases). The V end lost 7 bases, the J end lost 1 base, and 13 bases lay between the germline ends. CDR3 length equals 14 residues. Germline assignment: CDR1 MNHNY and CDR2 SVGAGI (reference sequence).

This clone was observed once. The CDR3 region has the DNA TGTGCCAGCAGCTTCGACAGGGCTCGGAATGAGCAGTTCTTC. Its protein is CASSFDRARNEQFF. The chain combines TRBV11-2 with TRBJ2-1; 7 bases agree with TRBD1. Germline V lookup: CDR1 SGHAT, CDR2 FQNNGV. V lost 3 bases, J lost 7 bases, and 6 bases stayed unmatched. The CDR3 sequence is 14 residues long.

This rearrangement joins TRBV28 to TRBJ1-1, with 10 bases fitting TRBD1. The V segment lost 2 bases and the J segment 1 base; nucleotides outside the gene matches: 1. From germline, CDR1 is MDHEN and CDR2 SYDVKM. There are 15 residues in the CDR3. The DNA of the CDR3 is TGTGCCAGCAGTTTAGGGACAGGGGCGAACACTGAAGCTTTCTTT. Its translation: CASSLGTGANTEAFF.

The CDR3 region is CASSRDRVAVTEAFF. For the CDR3, the DNA is TGTGCCAGCAGCAGAGACAGGGTAGCGGTTACTGAAGCTTTCTTT. This chain joins TRBV7-2 and TRBJ1-1; 7 bases match TRBD1. V trimming: 5 bases; J trimming: 5 bases; junction bases outside the gene matches: 11. CDR1 is SGHTA and CDR2 is FQGNSA in the germline V gene. This CDR3 has 15 amino acids.

The chain combines TRBV5-4 with TRBJ2-7, with a tentative D call TRBD1 (6 bases). The CDR3 spans 16 residues. V lost 1 base and J 7 bases, leaving 21 bases between the germline ends. Germline CDR1 and CDR2: SGHNT and YYREEE (reference sequence). The CDR3 DNA follows: TGTGCCAGCAGCTTGAATAGCCAGGGGACCTACAGGGAGCAGTACTTC. The encoded protein is CASSLNSQGTYREQYF. Drawing the rest from reference TRBV5-4 and TRBJ2-7, the complete variable domain is ETGVTQSPTHLIKTRGQQVTLRCSSQSGHNTVSWYQQALGQGPQFIFQYYREEENGRGNFPPRFSGLQFPNYSSELNVNALELDDSALYLCASSLNSQGTYREQYFGPGTRLTVT.

DNA of the CDR3: TGTGCCAGCAGTTTCGAGCGGGAGGGGGGATTGGACACAGATACGCAGTATTTT. Its translation: CASSFEREGGLDTDTQYF. The rearrangement links TRBV28 to TRBJ2-3; 10 bases align to TRBD2. The length of the CDR3 is 18 residues. Germline trimming cut 3 bases from V and 2 bases from J; bases unmatched to any gene: 11. Germline values: CDR1 MDHEN, CDR2 SYDVKM. The full variable domain, with the rest looked up from reference TRBV28 and TRBJ2-3, is DVKVTQSSRYLVKRTGEKVFLECVQDMDHENMFWYRQDPGLGLRLIYFSYDVKMKEKGDIPEGYSVSREKKERFSLILESASTNQTSMYLCASSFEREGGLDTDTQYFGPGTRLTVL.

The rearrangement links TRBV27 to TRBJ1-5, with 10 bases lining up with TRBD1. Trimming removed 5 bases from V and 2 bases from J; junction bases left unmatched: 6. The CDR3 is 16 residues long. Looked up from germline, CDR1 is MNHEY and CDR2 is SMNVEV (reference sequence). The CDR3 region is CASSHRQGAGNQPQHF. The CDR3 DNA reads TGTGCCAGCAGTCACCGACAGGGGGCGGGCAATCAGCCCCAGCATTTT.

The chain employs TRBV18 and TRBJ1-5; a possible D gene is TRBD1 (6 bases). This CDR3 is 13 amino acids long. The V end lost 2 bases, the J end lost 7 bases, and 9 bases lay between the germline ends. Germline V CDR1 and CDR2: KGHSH, LQKENI. The CDR3 here is CASSPTGYQPQHF. The CDR3 coding sequence is TGTGCCAGCTCACCAACAGGGTACCAGCCCCAGCATTTT.

This chain connects TRBV6-4 to TRBJ2-2; 8 bases line up with TRBD1. There are 14 residues in the CDR3. V trimming: 3 bases; J trimming: 3 bases; junction bases outside the gene matches: 0. From germline, CDR1 is MRHNA and CDR2 SNTAGT. CDR3 DNA: TGTGCCAGCAGTGAACAGGGGGACACCGGGGAGCTGTTTTTT. It specifies CASSEQGDTGELFF.

The J gene is TRBJ2-3, the V gene TRBV29-1, with D possibly being TRBD2 (6 bases). The germline V gene encodes CDR1 SQVTM and CDR2 ANQGSEA. The CDR3 has 16 amino acids. The V gene lost 6 bases and the J gene lost 0 bases, with 19 bases spanning the gap. The CDR3 nucleotides read TGCAGCGTCGGGCCTCGGTGGGAGGCCAGCACAGATACGCAGTATTTT. It translates to CSVGPRWEASTDTQYF.

This rearrangement joins TRBV15 to TRBJ2-5; D might be TRBD1 (5 bases). There are 15 residues in the CDR3. The germline gives CDR1 LNHNV, CDR2 YYDKDF (reference sequence). The V and J ends lost 3 bases and 0 bases respectively, with 11 bases between them. The CDR3 spells CATSRSSGYQETQYF. DNA of the CDR3: TGTGCCACCAGCAGGTCTTCAGGGTACCAAGAGACCCAGTACTTC.

The V call is TRBV27, the J call TRBJ1-4; a weak D match, TRBD1 (5 bases). The V gene's germline CDR1 is MNHEY and CDR2 SMNVEV (reference sequence). The CDR3 is 17 residues long. The V gene lost 5 bases and the J gene lost 2 bases, with 18 bases spanning the gap. CDR3 sequence (DNA): TGTGCCAGCAGTCGGGGGATAGGGATGTTTACTAATGAAAAACTGTTTTTT. This translates into CASSRGIGMFTNEKLFF.

The chain carries TRBV6-6 and TRBJ1-1; TRBD1 aligns across 10 bases. Germline CDR1 reads MNHNY; CDR2 reads SVGAGI (reference sequence). This CDR3 has 15 residues. After removal of 8 bases from V and 1 base from J, the junction contained 7 bases not matched to a gene. The CDR3 sequence: CASRTGQGWNTEAFF. CDR3 DNA sequence: TGTGCCAGCCGAACGGGACAGGGGTGGAACACTGAAGCTTTCTTT.

The chain combines TRBV5-8 with TRBJ2-3; D may be TRBD2 (6 bases). The germline V and J ends were trimmed by 3 bases and 10 bases, with 18 bases remaining between them. The CDR3 is made up of 14 amino acids. Germline CDR1 and CDR2: SGHTS and YDEGEE. CDR3 DNA sequence: TGTGCCAGCAGCTCCTCCTTGACCGGAGGGGCGCAGTATTTT. Protein product: CASSSSLTGGAQYF. Variable domain in full (rest from reference TRBV5-8 and TRBJ2-3): EAGVTQSPTHLIKTRGQQATLRCSPISGHTSVYWYQQALGLGLQFLLWYDEGEERNRGNFPPRFSGRQFPNYSSELNVNALELEDSALYLCASSSSLTGGAQYFGPGTRLTVL.

The gene calls are TRBV7-6 and TRBJ2-1; D remains unclear. This CDR3 has 14 amino acids. Looked up from germline, CDR1 is SGHVS and CDR2 is FNYEAQ. The V gene lost 4 bases and the J gene lost 4 bases, with 11 bases spanning the gap. CDR3 sequence (DNA): TGTGCCAGCAGCTACACCTCACCATACAATGAGCAGTTCTTC. Translating it yields CASSYTSPYNEQFF.

The chain uses TRBV28 and TRBJ2-3, with 8 bases aligning to TRBD2. The CDR3 sequence is 15 residues long. Per germline, CDR1 MDHEN and CDR2 SYDVKM. Trimming cost V 2 bases and J 7 bases; bases outside gene matches: 8. The CDR3 protein is CASSLTVAGTNTQYF. As DNA, the CDR3 is TGTGCCAGCAGTTTAACGGTAGCGGGAACTAATACGCAGTATTTT.

This chain joins TRBV7-3 and TRBJ1-1; 10 positions agree with TRBD1. Germline-derived CDR1 and CDR2 are SGHTA and FQGTGA. Trimming cost V 8 bases and J 6 bases; bases outside gene matches: 12. This CDR3 is built from 15 residues. In nucleotides, the CDR3 is TGTGCCAGCCGCCCCGGGACAGGGGAAATGGCTGAAGCTTTCTTT. The encoded protein is CASRPGTGEMAEAFF.

The chain is built from TRBV5-6 and TRBJ2-7; no firm D call. V was clipped by 4 bases and J by 4 bases, with 9 bases between them. The CDR3 extends over 12 amino acids. Germline CDR1 SGHDT, CDR2 YYEEEE. CDR3 nucleotides: TGTGCCAGCAGCAAACAAAATTACGAGCAGTACTTC. Its protein product is CASSKQNYEQYF.

The chain joins TRBV9 to TRBJ2-7; D call uncertain. This CDR3 has 13 amino acids. In germline, CDR1 is SGDLS, CDR2 YYNGEE. The CDR3 here is CALLRSSSYEQYF. The CDR3 region has the DNA TGTGCTCTCCTACGTTCGAGCTCCTACGAGCAGTACTTC. Full variable domain (rest looked up from reference TRBV9 and TRBJ2-7): DSGVTQTPKHLITATGQRVTLRCSPRSGDLSVYWYQQSLDQGLQFLIQYYNGEERAKGNILERFSAQQFPDLHSELNLSSLELGDSALYFCALLRSSSYEQYFGPGTRLTVT.

V and J are TRBV27 and TRBJ2-5, with D perhaps matching TRBD1 (5 bases). The germline V gene has CDR1 MNHEY and CDR2 SMNVEV (reference sequence). This CDR3 comprises 13 residues. The V end lost 2 bases, the J end lost 5 bases, and 9 bases lay between the germline ends. The CDR3, as DNA: TGTGCCAGCAGTTTACAGGGTTGGGAGACCCAGTACTTC. Translation gives CASSLQGWETQYF.

The J gene is TRBJ1-1, the V gene TRBV28; 9 bases are a match to TRBD1. V was pared by 5 bases and J by 3 bases, with 7 bases of the junction left unmatched. Germline CDR1 reads MDHEN; CDR2 reads SYDVKM. The CDR3 sequence is 15 residues long. The CDR3 DNA sequence: TGTGCCAGCAGTAACCCCGGGACAGGGTACACTGAAGCTTTCTTT. Translating gives CASSNPGTGYTEAFF. Looking up the rest from reference TRBV28 and TRBJ1-1 gives the full variable domain: DVKVTQSSRYLVKRTGEKVFLECVQDMDHENMFWYRQDPGLGLRLIYFSYDVKMKEKGDIPEGYSVSREKKERFSLILESASTNQTSMYLCASSNPGTGYTEAFFGQGTRLTVV.

This clone is a singleton in its sample. V and J are TRBV2 and TRBJ2-2, with unresolved D. V was cut by 2 bases and J by 4 bases, with 8 bases left in between. Germline CDR1 and CDR2: SNHLY and FYNNEI. The CDR3 runs 14 residues. The chain's CDR3 is CASSELVVTGELFF. In nucleotides, the CDR3 is TGTGCCAGCAGTGAACTAGTTGTCACCGGGGAGCTGTTTTTT.

This chain connects TRBV28 to TRBJ1-5, with 9 positions matching TRBD1. The CDR3 contains 14 residues. Germline CDR1 is MDHEN and CDR2 is SYDVKM. After removal of 5 bases from V and 4 bases from J, the junction contained 3 bases not matched to a gene. CDR3 loop: CASSKGTGNQPQHF. The CDR3 region has the DNA TGTGCCAGCAGTAAAGGGACAGGGAATCAGCCCCAGCATTTT.

The CDR3 DNA is TGTGCCAGCAGCTTAAGACGCACAGGGGGCCGAGGGCAGCCCCAGCATTTT. This codes for CASSLRRTGGRGQPQHF. The chain couples TRBV7-9 to TRBJ1-5; 9 bases are a match to TRBD1. Trimming cost V 2 bases and J 7 bases; bases outside gene matches: 12. CDR1 and CDR2 from the germline V gene are SEHNR and FQNEAQ (reference sequence). This CDR3 contains 17 residues.

This clone came up a few times. The rearrangement uses TRBV10-3 and TRBJ2-7, with TRBD1 identical over 8 bases. The CDR3 spans 14 residues. The ends lost 7 bases at V and 2 bases at J; junction bases unmatched: 7. CDR1 and CDR2 from the germline V gene are ENHRY and SYGVKD. This CDR3 reads CAIKTGAGAYEQYF. The CDR3 DNA reads TGTGCCATCAAGACAGGGGCCGGAGCCTACGAGCAGTACTTC.